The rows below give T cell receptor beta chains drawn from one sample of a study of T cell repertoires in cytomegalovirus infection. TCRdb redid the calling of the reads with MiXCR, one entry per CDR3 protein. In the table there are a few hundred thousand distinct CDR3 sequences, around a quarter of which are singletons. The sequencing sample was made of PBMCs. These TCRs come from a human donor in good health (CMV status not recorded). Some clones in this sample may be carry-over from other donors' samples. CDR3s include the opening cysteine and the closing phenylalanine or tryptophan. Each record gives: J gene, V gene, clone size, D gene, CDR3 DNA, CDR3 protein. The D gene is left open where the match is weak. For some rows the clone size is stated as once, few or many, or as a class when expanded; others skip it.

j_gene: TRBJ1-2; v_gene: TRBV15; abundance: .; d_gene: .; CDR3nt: TGTGCCACCAGCACAGCCGGGACTCAAAACTATGGCTACACCTTC; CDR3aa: CATSTAGTQNYGYTF
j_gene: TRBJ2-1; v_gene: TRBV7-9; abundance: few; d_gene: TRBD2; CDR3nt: TGTGCCAGCAGCCGCCCGACTAGCGGGATTCCCGGTGAGCAGTTCTTC; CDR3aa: CASSRPTSGIPGEQFF
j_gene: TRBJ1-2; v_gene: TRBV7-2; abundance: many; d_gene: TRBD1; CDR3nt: TGTGCCAGCAGCTTAGCTGCGTCCGGACAGGGGTATGGCTACACCTTC; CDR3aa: CASSLAASGQGYGYTF
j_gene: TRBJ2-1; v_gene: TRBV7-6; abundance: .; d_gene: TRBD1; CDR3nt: TGTGCCGTTTACAGGGGGCTGAATGAGCAGTTCTTC; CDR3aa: CAVYRGLNEQFF
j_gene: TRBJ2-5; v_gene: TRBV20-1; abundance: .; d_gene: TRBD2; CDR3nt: TGCAGTGCTAGCTCTGTCGGGACTAGCGACCAAGAGACCCAGTACTTC; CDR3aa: CSASSVGTSDQETQYF
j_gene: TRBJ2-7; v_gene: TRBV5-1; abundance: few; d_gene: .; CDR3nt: TGCGCCAGCAGCTTGGGGACACTCATTACCTACGAGCAGTACTTC; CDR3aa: CASSLGTLITYEQYF
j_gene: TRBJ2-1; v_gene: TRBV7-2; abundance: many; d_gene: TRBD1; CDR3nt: TGTGCCAGCAGCCCAGGGACAGGGAATGAGCAGTTCTTC; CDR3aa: CASSPGTGNEQFF
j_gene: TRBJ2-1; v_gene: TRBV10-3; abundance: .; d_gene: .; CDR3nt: TGTGCCATCAGTGACCCCTATACGGAGCAGTTCTTC; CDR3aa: CAISDPYTEQFF
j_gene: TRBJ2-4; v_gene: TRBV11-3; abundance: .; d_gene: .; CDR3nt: TGTGCCAGCAGCAAGATCGGGACACCTGGCAAAAACATTCAGTACTTC; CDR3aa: CASSKIGTPGKNIQYF
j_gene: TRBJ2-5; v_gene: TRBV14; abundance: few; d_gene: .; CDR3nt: TGTGCCAGCAGCCAAGGGGCCAGGGCGTTCGGAGAGACCCAGTACTTC; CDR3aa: CASSQGARAFGETQYF
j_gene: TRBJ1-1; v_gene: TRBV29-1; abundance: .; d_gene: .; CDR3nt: TGCAGCGTAAAGGGGGGGGATGGAGCTTTCTTT; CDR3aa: CSVKGGDGAFF
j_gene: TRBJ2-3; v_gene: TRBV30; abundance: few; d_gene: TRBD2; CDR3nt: TGTGCCTGGTCTGGACTAGCAGAAGATACGCAGTATTTT; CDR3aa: CAWSGLAEDTQYF
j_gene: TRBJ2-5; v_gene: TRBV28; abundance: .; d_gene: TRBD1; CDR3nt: TGTGCCAGCGGCCTTGGCGGTAGAGGGGGCCCAGAGACCCAGTACTTC; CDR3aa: CASGLGGRGGPETQYF
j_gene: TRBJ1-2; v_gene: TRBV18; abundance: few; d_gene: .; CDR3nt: TGTGCCAGCTCACCACCCCAGTTCTATGGCTACACCTTC; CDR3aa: CASSPPQFYGYTF
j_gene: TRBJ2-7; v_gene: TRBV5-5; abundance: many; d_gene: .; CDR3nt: TGTGCCAGCAGCTTTCCGGGCTCGGCCGAGCAGTACTTC; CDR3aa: CASSFPGSAEQYF
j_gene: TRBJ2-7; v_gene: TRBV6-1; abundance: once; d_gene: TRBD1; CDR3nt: TGTGCCAGCCGCAGGGGGCGTTTTTACGAGCAGTACTTC; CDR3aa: CASRRGRFYEQYF
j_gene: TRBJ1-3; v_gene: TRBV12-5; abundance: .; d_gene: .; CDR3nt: TGTGCTAGTGGTTTGGTACTCCCCAGGCCCGAGGCCCTTGAAAACACCATATATTTT; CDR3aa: CASGLVLPRPEALENTIYF
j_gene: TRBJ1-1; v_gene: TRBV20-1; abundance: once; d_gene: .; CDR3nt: TGCAGTGCTGGACCAGGGTCTATGGGCACTGAAGCTTTCTTT; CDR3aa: CSAGPGSMGTEAFF
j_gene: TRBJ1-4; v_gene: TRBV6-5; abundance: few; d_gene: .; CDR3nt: TGTGCCAGCAGTTCGTGGGGTGCAACTAATGAAAAACTGTTTTTT; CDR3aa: CASSSWGATNEKLFF
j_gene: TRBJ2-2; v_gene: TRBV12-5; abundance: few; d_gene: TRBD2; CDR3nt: TGTGCTAGTGCCCCCTACGGGGGGGCCGGGGAGCTGTTTTTT; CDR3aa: CASAPYGGAGELFF
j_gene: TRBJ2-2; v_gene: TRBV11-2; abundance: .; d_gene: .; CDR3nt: TGTGCCAGCAGCTTAGGAACTATTTTTACCGGGGAGCTGTTTTTT; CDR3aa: CASSLGTIFTGELFF
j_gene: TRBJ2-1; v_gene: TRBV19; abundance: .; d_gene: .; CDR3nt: TGTGCCAGTAGTATAGATCGATCCCGGCCGGGGAATGAGCAGTTCTTC; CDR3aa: CASSIDRSRPGNEQFF
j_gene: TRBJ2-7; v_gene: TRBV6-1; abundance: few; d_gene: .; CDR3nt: TGTGCCAGCAGTCCCTTGGGCGAGCAGTACTTC; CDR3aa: CASSPLGEQYF
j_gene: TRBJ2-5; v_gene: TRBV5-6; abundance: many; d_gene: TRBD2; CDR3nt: TGTGCCAGCAGCGAGACTAGCGGGAGATCGAGTATGGAGACCCAGTACTTC; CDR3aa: CASSETSGRSSMETQYF
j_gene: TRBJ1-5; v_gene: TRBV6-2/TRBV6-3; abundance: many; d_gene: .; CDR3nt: TGTGCCAGCATCCCGGGACCTACCTCAGGGGATCAGCCCCAGCATTTT; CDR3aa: CASIPGPTSGDQPQHF
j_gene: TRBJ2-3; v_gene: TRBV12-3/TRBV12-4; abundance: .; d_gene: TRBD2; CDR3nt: TGTGCCAGCAGTTTAAATCTAGCGGCTAGCACAGATACGCAGTATTTT; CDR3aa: CASSLNLAASTDTQYF
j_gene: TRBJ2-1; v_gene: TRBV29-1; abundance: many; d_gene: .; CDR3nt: TGCAGCGTTCTATACCCGGCTGTCCCCAATGAGCAGTTCTTC; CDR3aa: CSVLYPAVPNEQFF
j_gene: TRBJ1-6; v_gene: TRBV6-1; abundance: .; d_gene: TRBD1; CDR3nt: TGTGCCAGCAGTACGACAGGGTGGAATTCACCCCTCCACTTT; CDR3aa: CASSTTGWNSPLHF
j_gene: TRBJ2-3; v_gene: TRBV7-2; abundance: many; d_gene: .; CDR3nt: TGTGCCAGCAGCCCTCAAGATACGCAGTATTTT; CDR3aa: CASSPQDTQYF
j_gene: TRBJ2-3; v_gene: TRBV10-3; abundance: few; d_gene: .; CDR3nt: TGTGCCATCAGGCAGACAGGCCCCACAGATACGCAGTATTTT; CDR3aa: CAIRQTGPTDTQYF
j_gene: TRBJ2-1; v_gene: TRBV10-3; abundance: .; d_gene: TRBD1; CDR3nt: TGTGCCATCAGACCGGGACAGGGGGACAATGAGCAGTTCTTC; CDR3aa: CAIRPGQGDNEQFF
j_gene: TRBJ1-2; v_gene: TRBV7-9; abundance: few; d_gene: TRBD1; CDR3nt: TGTGCCAGCAGCGACGACAGGGGTTCACATTCCTATGGCTACACCTTC; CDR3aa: CASSDDRGSHSYGYTF
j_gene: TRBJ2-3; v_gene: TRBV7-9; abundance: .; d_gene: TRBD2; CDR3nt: TGTGCCAGCAGCTTACCAACTAGCGACGCAGATACGCAGTATTTT; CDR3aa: CASSLPTSDADTQYF
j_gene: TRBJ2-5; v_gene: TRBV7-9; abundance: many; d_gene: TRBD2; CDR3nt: TGTGCCAGCAGCGCAGGACTAGCGGGGAACCTCCAAGAGACCCAGTACTTC; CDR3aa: CASSAGLAGNLQETQYF
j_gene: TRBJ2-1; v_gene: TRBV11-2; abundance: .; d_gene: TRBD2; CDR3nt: TGTGCCAGCAGCACTTTTCTTAATACGGGAGGGCCGATTTATGAGCAGTTCTTC; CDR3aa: CASSTFLNTGGPIYEQFF
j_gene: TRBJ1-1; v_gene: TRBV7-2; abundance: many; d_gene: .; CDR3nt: TGTGCCAGCAGCTTAGTGATCGGGTTGACTGAAGCTTTCTTT; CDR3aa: CASSLVIGLTEAFF
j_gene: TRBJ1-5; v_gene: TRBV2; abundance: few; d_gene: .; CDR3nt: TGTGCCAGCAGTTACGGTGGCCGTCGCCAGCCCCAGCATTTT; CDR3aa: CASSYGGRRQPQHF
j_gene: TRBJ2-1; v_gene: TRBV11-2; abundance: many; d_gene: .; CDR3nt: TGTGCCAGCAGCTTATCTTCTACGGGCAATGAGCAGTTCTTC; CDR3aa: CASSLSSTGNEQFF
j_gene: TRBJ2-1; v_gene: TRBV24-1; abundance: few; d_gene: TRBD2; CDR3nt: TGTGCCACCAGTGACCGGACTAGCGGGAGTTTCAATGAGCAGTTCTTC; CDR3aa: CATSDRTSGSFNEQFF
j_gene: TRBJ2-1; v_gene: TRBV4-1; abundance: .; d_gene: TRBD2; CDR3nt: TGCGCCAGCAGCCCCGGGACTAGCGGGAAGTTTCTGAGCTCCTACAATGAGCAGTTCTTC; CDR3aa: CASSPGTSGKFLSSYNEQFF
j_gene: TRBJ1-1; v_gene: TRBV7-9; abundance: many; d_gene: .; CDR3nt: TGTGCCAGCAGCTCTTATACAGGGCGTAAACGGAACACTGAAGCTTTCTTT; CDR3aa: CASSSYTGRKRNTEAFF
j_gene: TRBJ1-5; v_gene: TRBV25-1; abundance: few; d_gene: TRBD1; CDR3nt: TGTGCGCAATACTCCGGGACAGACGGCAATCAGCCCCAGCATTTT; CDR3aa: CAQYSGTDGNQPQHF